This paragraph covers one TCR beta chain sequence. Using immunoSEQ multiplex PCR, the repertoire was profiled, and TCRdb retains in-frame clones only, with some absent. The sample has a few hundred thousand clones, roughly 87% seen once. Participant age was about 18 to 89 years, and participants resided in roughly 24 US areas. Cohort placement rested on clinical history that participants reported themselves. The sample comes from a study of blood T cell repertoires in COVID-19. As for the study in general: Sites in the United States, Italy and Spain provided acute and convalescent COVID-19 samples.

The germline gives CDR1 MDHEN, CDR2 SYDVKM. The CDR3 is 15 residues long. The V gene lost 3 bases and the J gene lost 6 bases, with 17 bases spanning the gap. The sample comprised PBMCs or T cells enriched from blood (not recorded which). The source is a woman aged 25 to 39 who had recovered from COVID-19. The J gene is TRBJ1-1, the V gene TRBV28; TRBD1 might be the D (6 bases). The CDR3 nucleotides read TGTGCCAGCAGTTTCTCGAATACAGGGAGCTCTGAAGCTTTCTTT. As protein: CASSFSNTGSSEAFF.